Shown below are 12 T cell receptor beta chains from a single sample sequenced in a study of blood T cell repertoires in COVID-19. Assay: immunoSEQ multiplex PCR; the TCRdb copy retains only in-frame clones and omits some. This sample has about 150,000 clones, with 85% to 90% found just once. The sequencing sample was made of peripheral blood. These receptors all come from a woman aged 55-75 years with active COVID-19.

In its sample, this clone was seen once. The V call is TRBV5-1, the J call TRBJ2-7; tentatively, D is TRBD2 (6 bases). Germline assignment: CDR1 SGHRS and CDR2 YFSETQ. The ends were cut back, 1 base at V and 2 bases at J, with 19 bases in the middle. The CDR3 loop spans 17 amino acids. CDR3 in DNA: TGCGCCAGCAGCTTGCTTGCGAGGAGGGTCACAGCCTACGAGCAGTACTTC. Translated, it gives CASSLLARRVTAYEQYF.

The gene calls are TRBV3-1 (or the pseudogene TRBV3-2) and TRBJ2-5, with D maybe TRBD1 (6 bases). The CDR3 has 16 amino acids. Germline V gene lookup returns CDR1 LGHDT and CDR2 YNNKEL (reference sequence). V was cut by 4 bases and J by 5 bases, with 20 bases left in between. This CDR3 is CASSRTVAGAKETQYF. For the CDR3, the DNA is TGTGCCAGCAGCCGAACCGTGGCAGGGGCGAAGGAGACCCAGTACTTC.

CDR3 nucleotide sequence: TGTGCCAGCTCACCCTCCCTAGCGGTGTACCAAGAGACCCAGTACTTC. As protein: CASSPSLAVYQETQYF. The chain combines TRBV18 with TRBJ2-5; TRBD2 matches 7 bases. Trimming at V came to 3 bases and at J to 0 bases, leaving 7 bases not matched to a gene. The germline V gene encodes CDR1 KGHSH and CDR2 LQKENI. This CDR3 comprises 16 residues.

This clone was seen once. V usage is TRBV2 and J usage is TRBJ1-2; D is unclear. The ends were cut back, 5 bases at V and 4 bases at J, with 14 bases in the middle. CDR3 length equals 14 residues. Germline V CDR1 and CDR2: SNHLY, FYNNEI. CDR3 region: CASSYAGGSYGYTF. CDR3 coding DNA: TGTGCCAGCAGTTACGCGGGTGGTAGCTATGGCTACACCTTC.

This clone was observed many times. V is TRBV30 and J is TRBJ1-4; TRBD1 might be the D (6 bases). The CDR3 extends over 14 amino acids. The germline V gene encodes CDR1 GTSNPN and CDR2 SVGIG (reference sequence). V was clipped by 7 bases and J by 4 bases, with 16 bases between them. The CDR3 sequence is CASSRQAFNEKLFF. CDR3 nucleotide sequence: TGTGCCTCCAGCAGACAGGCCTTTAATGAAAAACTGTTTTTT.

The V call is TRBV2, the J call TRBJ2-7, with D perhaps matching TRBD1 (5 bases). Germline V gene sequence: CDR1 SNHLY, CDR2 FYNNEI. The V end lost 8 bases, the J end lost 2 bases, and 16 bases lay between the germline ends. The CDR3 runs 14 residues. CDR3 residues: CASGKGPNTYEQYF. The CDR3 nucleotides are TGTGCCAGCGGCAAGGGGCCGAACACCTACGAGCAGTACTTC.

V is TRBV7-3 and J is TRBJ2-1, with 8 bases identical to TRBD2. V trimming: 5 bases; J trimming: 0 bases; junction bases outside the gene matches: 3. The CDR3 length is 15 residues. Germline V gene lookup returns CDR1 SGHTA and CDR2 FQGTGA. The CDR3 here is CASSASGPSYNEQFF. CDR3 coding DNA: TGTGCCAGCAGCGCTAGCGGGCCCTCCTACAATGAGCAGTTCTTC.

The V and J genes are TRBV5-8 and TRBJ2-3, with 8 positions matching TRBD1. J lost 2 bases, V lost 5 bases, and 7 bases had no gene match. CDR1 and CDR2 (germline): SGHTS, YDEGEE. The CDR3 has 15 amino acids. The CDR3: CASRRPGQATDTQYF. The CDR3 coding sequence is TGTGCCAGCAGAAGACCGGGACAGGCCACAGATACGCAGTATTTT.

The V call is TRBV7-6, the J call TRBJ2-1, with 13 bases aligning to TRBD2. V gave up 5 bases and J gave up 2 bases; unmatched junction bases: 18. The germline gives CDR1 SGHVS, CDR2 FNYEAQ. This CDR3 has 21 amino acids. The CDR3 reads CASSPKTPGLAGRGTYNEQFF. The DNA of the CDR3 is TGTGCCAGCAGCCCTAAAACCCCGGGACTAGCGGGAAGGGGCACCTACAATGAGCAGTTCTTC.

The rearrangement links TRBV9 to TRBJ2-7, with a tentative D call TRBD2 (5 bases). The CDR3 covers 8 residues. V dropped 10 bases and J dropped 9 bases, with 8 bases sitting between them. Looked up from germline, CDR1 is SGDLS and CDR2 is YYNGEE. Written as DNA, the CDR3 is TGTGCCCGAGGAGGGCAGTACTTC. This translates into CARGGQYF.

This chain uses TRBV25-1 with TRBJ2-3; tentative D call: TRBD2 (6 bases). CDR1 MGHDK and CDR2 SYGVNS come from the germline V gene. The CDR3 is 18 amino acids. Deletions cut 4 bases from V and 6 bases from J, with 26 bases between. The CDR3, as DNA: TGTGCCAGCAGTGGACGTGGTCGGGAGATCATTTTTAAGGATACGCAGTATTTT. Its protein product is CASSGRGREIIFKDTQYF.

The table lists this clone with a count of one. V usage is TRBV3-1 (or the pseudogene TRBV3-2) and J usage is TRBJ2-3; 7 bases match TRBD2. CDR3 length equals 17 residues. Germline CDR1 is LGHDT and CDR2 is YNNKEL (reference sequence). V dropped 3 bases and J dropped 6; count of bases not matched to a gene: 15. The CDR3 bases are TGTGCCAGCAGCCACGGAGGGTCGGGAGGCGGACGGGATACGCAGTATTTT. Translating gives CASSHGGSGGGRDTQYF.